This TCR beta chain appears in the sequencing data of a study of T cell repertoires in cytomegalovirus infection. Study-level information: Public TCR beta signatures provided an indication of both CMV infection and a matching HLA type.

Study-wide findings and caveats: There were carriers of CMV plus the relevant HLA, and cumulative public TCR beta family frequency identified them. HLA-C-restricted CMV-specific TCR beta clonotypes prevailed in the ex vivo response.

TCRdb redid the calling of the reads with MiXCR, one entry per CDR3 protein. The sample carries roughly 990,000 distinct CDR3 sequences, 30% to 40% recorded once. In its sample, this clonotype was seen a few times. What it binds is unknown. The CDR3 totals 15 residues. The germline V gene encodes CDR1 MNHNY and CDR2 SVGAGI (reference sequence). V gave up 4 bases and J gave up 7 bases, with 16 bases separating them. This chain uses TRBV6-6 with TRBJ1-4; D is ambiguous. Sequenced material: cultured CD8+ T cells from PBMCs, taken from culture after CMV antigen stimulation. This receptor was taken from a human donor in good health (CMV status not recorded). Some clones in this sample may be carry-over from other donors' samples. The CDR3 reads CASSFDDGVTEKLFF. Here the CDR3 DNA reads TGTGCCAGCAGTTTTGATGATGGGGTTACTGAAAAACTGTTTTTT.